The next 29 T cell receptor beta chains were all read from a single sample in a study of blood T cell repertoires in COVID-19. Generated by immunoSEQ multiplex PCR, the TCRdb table keeps only in-frame clones and is missing some. Of 350,000 to 450,000 clones listed, roughly 90% are singletons. The source material was PBMCs or T cells enriched from blood (not recorded which). The receptors here all came from a young woman who had recovered from COVID-19.

V is TRBV4-1 and J is TRBJ2-2, with 10 bases matching TRBD1. The CDR3 loop spans 15 amino acids. V lost 4 bases, J lost 7 bases, and 6 bases stayed unmatched. CDR1 and CDR2 from the germline V gene are MGHRA and YSYEKL. CDR3 sequence reads: CASSPGTGVGGELFF. In DNA, the CDR3 is TGCGCCAGCAGCCCAGGGACAGGGGTGGGCGGGGAGCTGTTTTTT.

The V gene is TRBV24-1, the J gene TRBJ1-1, with 7 bases identical to TRBD1. Germline lookup yields CDR1 KGHDR and CDR2 SFDVKD. V shed 4 bases and J 4 bases; nucleotides not matched to a gene: 8. CDR3 length: 15 amino acids. CDR3 amino acids: CATSDINRGRTEAFF. The CDR3, as DNA: TGTGCCACCAGTGACATAAACAGGGGTCGCACTGAAGCTTTCTTT.

This clone has a single count. The chain carries TRBV3-1 (or the pseudogene TRBV3-2) and TRBJ1-2; 7 bases are shared with TRBD1. The germline CDR1 and CDR2 sequences are LGHDT and YNNKEL (reference sequence). V trimming: 1 base; J trimming: 8 bases; junction bases outside the gene matches: 10. The CDR3 is made up of 15 amino acids. CDR3 region: CASSQVSRGLGGYTF. The CDR3, as DNA: TGTGCCAGCAGCCAAGTTAGCAGGGGGTTAGGCGGCTACACCTTC.

The V and J genes are TRBV9 and TRBJ2-3, with D perhaps matching TRBD1 (5 bases). Germline CDR1 and CDR2: SGDLS and YYNGEE. V lost 6 bases to trimming and J lost 1 base, with 15 bases between them. The CDR3 loop spans 15 amino acids. CDR3 sequence reads: CASTISPTGTDTQYF. As DNA, the CDR3 is TGTGCCAGCACCATCTCCCCGACAGGCACAGATACGCAGTATTTT.

This clone was observed a handful of times. The V gene is TRBV24-1, the J gene TRBJ2-3; TRBD2 is a possible D gene (5 bases). This CDR3 is 16 amino acids long. The V end was cut by 4 bases, the J end by 3 bases, with 16 bases between. Per the germline V gene, CDR1 is KGHDR and CDR2 is SFDVKD. The CDR3 is CATSDPSLEGTDTQYF. The DNA for the CDR3 is TGTGCCACCAGTGACCCCAGTCTAGAGGGTACAGATACGCAGTATTTT.

The rearrangement links TRBV18 to TRBJ2-3, with a tentative D call TRBD1 (5 bases). CDR3 length: 15 residues. V lost 3 bases, J lost 1 base, and 11 bases lay in between. The germline V gene has CDR1 KGHSH and CDR2 LQKENI. The CDR3 is CASSPPGIRTDTQYF. CDR3 nucleotide sequence: TGTGCCAGCTCACCTCCAGGGATTCGCACAGATACGCAGTATTTT.

The chain has TRBV4-3 and TRBJ1-1, with D unresolved. Germline lookup yields CDR1 LGHNA and CDR2 YSLEER. V was cut by 3 bases and J by 1 base, with 9 bases left in between. The length of the CDR3 is 14 residues. The CDR3, as DNA: TGCGCCAGCAGCCAGGCACTAGGGAACACTGAAGCTTTCTTT. Residues: CASSQALGNTEAFF.

The rearrangement uses TRBV14 and TRBJ2-5; 13 bases line up with TRBD2. The germline V gene encodes CDR1 SGHDN and CDR2 FVKESK. The CDR3 sequence is 17 residues long. V lost 1 base to trimming and J lost 2 bases; unmatched junction nucleotides: 4. DNA for the CDR3: TGTGCCAGCAGCCAAGGTTGGACTAGCGGGGGACAAGAGACCCAGTACTTC. Protein: CASSQGWTSGGQETQYF.

V is TRBV15 and J is TRBJ2-1, with a weak D call TRBD1 (6 bases). V lost 5 bases and J lost 5, with 19 bases in between. CDR1 and CDR2 (germline): LNHNV, YYDKDF (reference sequence). This CDR3 region has 16 residues. CDR3: CATSVTRGGRNNEQFF. Here the CDR3 DNA reads TGTGCCACCAGCGTGACAAGAGGGGGAAGAAACAATGAGCAGTTCTTC.

V is TRBV25-1 and J is TRBJ1-1; no firm D call. Trimming stripped 7 bases from V and 0 bases from J, with 12 bases between. Germline CDR1 reads MGHDK; CDR2 reads SYGVNS. This CDR3 is built from 14 residues. The CDR3 sequence is CASNSIGLNTEAFF. As DNA, the CDR3 is TGTGCCAGCAACTCTATCGGGTTGAACACTGAAGCTTTCTTT.

Comment on this clone: Different DNA sequences within this sample yield the same CDR3. The rearrangement links TRBV28 to TRBJ1-2; TRBD1 is a possible D gene (6 bases). V was trimmed by 6 bases and J by 2 bases, leaving 10 bases between them. This CDR3 has 13 residues. Germline assignment: CDR1 MDHEN and CDR2 SYDVKM. This chain's CDR3 is CASSLGQNYGYTF. In nucleotides, the CDR3 is TGTGCCAGCAGCCTGGGACAAAACTATGGCTACACCTTC.

The gene calls are TRBV11-2 and TRBJ2-7; 7 bases line up with TRBD1. There are 15 residues in the CDR3. Germline CDR1 is SGHAT and CDR2 is FQNNGV. The V segment lost 4 bases and the J segment 5 bases; nucleotides outside the gene matches: 11. This CDR3 reads CASSSGDRARDEQYF. CDR3 DNA: TGTGCCAGCAGCTCCGGTGACAGGGCCCGGGACGAGCAGTACTTC.

The chain couples TRBV11-2 to TRBJ2-1, with D unclear. Germline V CDR1 and CDR2: SGHAT, FQNNGV. The CDR3 sequence is 13 residues long. V was cut by 3 bases and J by 8 bases, with 11 bases left in between. The CDR3 DNA reads TGTGCCAGCAGCTTCTCTCCCTTATATGAGCAGTTCTTC. Translation gives CASSFSPLYEQFF.

This rearrangement joins TRBV5-1 to TRBJ2-1; 7 bases align to TRBD2. V dropped 1 base and J dropped 2; count of bases not matched to a gene: 3. CDR1 is SGHRS, CDR2 YFSETQ, per germline. The CDR3 has 15 amino acids. The CDR3 nucleotides are TGCGCCAGCAGCTTGATGAGCGGGACCTACAATGAGCAGTTCTTC. It specifies CASSLMSGTYNEQFF. Full variable domain (outside the CDR3, taken from reference TRBV5-1 and TRBJ2-1): KAGVTQTPRYLIKTRGQQVTLSCSPISGHRSVSWYQQTPGQGLQFLFEYFSETQRNKGNFPGRFSGRQFSNSRSEMNVSTLELGDSALYLCASSLMSGTYNEQFFGPGTRLTVL.

The V and J genes are TRBV10-3 and TRBJ2-5, with D possibly matching TRBD2 (6 bases). This CDR3 is built from 15 residues. The germline V and J ends were trimmed by 2 bases and 4 bases, with 14 bases remaining between them. Germline V gene data show CDR1 as ENHRY and CDR2 as SYGVKD. This CDR3 reads CAISETNSEGETQYF. As DNA, the CDR3 is TGTGCCATCAGTGAGACAAATTCGGAGGGAGAGACCCAGTACTTC.

The V and J genes are TRBV6-2 or TRBV6-3 and TRBJ2-7, with D possibly TRBD1 on 6 matching bases. V dropped 6 bases and J dropped 6 bases, with 27 bases sitting between them. The germline gives CDR1 MNHEY, CDR2 SVGEGT. The CDR3 spans 17 residues. The CDR3 nucleotides are TGTGCCAGCAGCCCTCGACGTGCTCAGGGGTACGTCGGCGAGCAGTACTTC. This codes for CASSPRRAQGYVGEQYF.

This clone has a handful of counts. The chain recombines TRBV6-1 with TRBJ1-2; 8 nucleotides line up with TRBD1. Germline assignment: CDR1 MNHNS and CDR2 SASEGT. The CDR3 runs 19 residues. V lost 1 base to trimming and J lost 3 bases; unmatched junction nucleotides: 16. The CDR3: CASSEDIYRGIVGDYGYTF. CDR3 DNA sequence: TGTGCCAGCAGTGAAGACATTTACAGGGGGATTGTTGGGGACTATGGCTACACCTTC.

The genes are TRBV28 and TRBJ2-7, with D hard to call. Germline V lookup: CDR1 MDHEN, CDR2 SYDVKM. This CDR3 is built from 13 residues. With 3 bases removed from V and 2 bases from J, the gap between germline ends came to 8 bases. CDR3 sequence (DNA): TGTGCCAGCAGTTTGGGCCATGCCTACGAGCAGTACTTC. Translation gives CASSLGHAYEQYF.

This clone appeared a few times. The J gene is TRBJ1-3, the V gene TRBV4-2; possible D gene TRBD1, 6 bases. Per the germline V gene, CDR1 is LGHNA and CDR2 is YNFKEQ. Trimming cost V 2 bases and J 2 bases, with 10 bases left between them. The CDR3 has 15 amino acids. In DNA, the CDR3 is TGTGCCAGCAGCCAAACCGGGACACCTGGAAACACCATATATTTT. It is translated as CASSQTGTPGNTIYF.

The rearrangement links TRBV11-2 to TRBJ1-6; D not resolved. The CDR3 is 12 amino acids. Germline loops: CDR1 SGHAT, CDR2 FQNNGV. V was shortened by 5 bases and J by 10 bases, with 9 bases between the two germline ends. CDR3 amino acids: CASSPSESPLHF. In DNA, the CDR3 is TGTGCCAGCAGCCCCTCAGAATCACCCCTCCACTTT.

The V call is TRBV2, the J call TRBJ2-5, with 8 bases identical to TRBD2. Germline V gene sequence: CDR1 SNHLY, CDR2 FYNNEI. With 4 bases clipped from V and 4 bases from J, the junction kept 5 bases outside the gene matches. The CDR3 covers 14 residues. CDR3 coding DNA: TGTGCCAGCAGTGTGACTAGCGTGGGAGAGACCCAGTACTTC. Protein: CASSVTSVGETQYF.

The chain employs TRBV2 and TRBJ2-7; tentative D call: TRBD1 (6 bases). Germline V gives CDR1 SNHLY, CDR2 FYNNEI. The ends were cut back, 0 bases at V and 7 bases at J, with 16 bases in the middle. The CDR3 consists of 15 residues. The CDR3 spells CASSEAIIGTIEQYF. Written as DNA, the CDR3 is TGTGCCAGCAGTGAAGCGATTATAGGGACAATTGAGCAGTACTTC. The variable domain in full, with the rest retrieved from reference TRBV2 and TRBJ2-7, is EPEVTQTPSHQVTQMGQEVILRCVPISNHLYFYWYRQILGQKVEFLVSFYNNEISEKSEIFDDQFSVERPDGSNFTLKIRSTKLEDSAMYFCASSEAIIGTIEQYFGPGTRLTVT.

The chain combines TRBV6-4 with TRBJ1-5; the D gene is possibly TRBD1 (6 bases). CDR1 and CDR2 (germline): MRHNA, SNTAGT. The CDR3 has 13 amino acids. The V end was cut by 5 bases, the J end by 6 bases, with 11 bases between. The CDR3 protein is CASSPGGSQPQHF. The DNA for the CDR3 is TGTGCCAGCAGTCCTGGGGGCAGTCAGCCCCAGCATTTT.

The genes are TRBV5-4 and TRBJ1-2; unclear D gene. Germline CDR1 and CDR2: SGHNT and YYREEE (reference sequence). V shed 7 bases and J shed 7 bases, with 23 bases lying between them. The CDR3 totals 15 residues. The CDR3 region has the DNA TGTGCCAGCTACCTCGACGGAGCCGGTGGAGTTGGCTACACCTTC. It codes for CASYLDGAGGVGYTF.

The V call is TRBV30, the J call TRBJ1-1; 9 bases line up with TRBD1. This CDR3 comprises 12 residues. The germline gives CDR1 GTSNPN, CDR2 SVGIG (reference sequence). V lost 5 bases, J lost 5 bases, and 3 bases stayed unmatched. CDR3 nucleotide sequence: TGTGCCTGGTCACAGGGGGCAACTGAAGCTTTCTTT. Residues: CAWSQGATEAFF.

The chain joins TRBV7-3 to TRBJ2-7, with 9 positions matching TRBD2. The V segment lost 2 bases and the J segment 2 bases; nucleotides outside the gene matches: 13. Germline assignment: CDR1 SGHTA and CDR2 FQGTGA. The CDR3 covers 18 residues. CDR3 DNA sequence: TGTGCCAGCAGCTTACGAGCGGGGGGCACTACTATTACCTACGAGCAGTACTTC. Protein sequence: CASSLRAGGTTITYEQYF.

The V gene is TRBV19, the J gene TRBJ1-5; D perhaps matches TRBD1 (5 bases). The CDR3 length is 13 residues. Trimming took 7 bases from V and 6 from J, leaving 13 bases between them. Per the germline V gene, CDR1 is LNHDA and CDR2 is SQIVND (reference sequence). Here the CDR3 DNA reads TGTGCCAGTACAACAGGTAATCGTCAGCCCCAGCATTTT. It yields the protein CASTTGNRQPQHF.

This clone appeared a single time. This chain connects TRBV9 to TRBJ1-2; 7 bases align to TRBD1. CDR1 SGDLS and CDR2 YYNGEE come from the germline V gene. The V gene end was trimmed by 0 bases and the J gene end by 4 bases; junction bases not matched to a gene: 6. CDR3 length: 15 residues. This CDR3 reads CASSVGDSPSYGYTF. In DNA form, the CDR3 reads TGTGCCAGCAGCGTAGGGGACAGCCCGAGCTATGGCTACACCTTC.

This clone was recorded once. The chain uses TRBV3-1 (or the pseudogene TRBV3-2) and TRBJ2-3; TRBD2 aligns across 10 bases. Germline V gene sequence: CDR1 LGHDT, CDR2 YNNKEL (reference sequence). Losses at the gene ends were 2 bases for V and 1 base for J; bases not matched to a gene: 3. The CDR3 sequence is 16 residues long. The CDR3 is CASSQLAGVGTDTQYF. CDR3 bases: TGTGCCAGCAGCCAACTAGCGGGGGTGGGCACAGATACGCAGTATTTT.